The 21 T cell receptor beta chains below all came from one sample that was sequenced in a study of breast tumors, draining lymph nodes, adjacent tissues. TCRdb called the multiplex PCR reads again in MiXCR, with one record for every CDR3 protein. The sample records fewer than 250,000 distinct CDR3 sequences, roughly 32% being singletons. The lymph nodes were axillary draining lymph nodes from breast cancer patients. The material sequenced was axillary lymph node tissue. The source is a female donor with breast cancer. Some clones in this sample may be carry-over from other donors' samples.

Worth noting for this clonotype: One end of the junction fails to match germline, which may point to a read error. This chain links TRBV5-1 with TRBJ2-1, with D unclear. Germline-derived CDR1 and CDR2 are SGHRS and YFSETQ. CDR3 length: 13 residues. The chain's CDR3 is CASSLRPKDEQLF. The CDR3 region has the DNA TGCGCCAGCAGCCTCAGACCTAAGGATGAGCAGCTCTTC.

The chain uses TRBV5-1 and TRBJ1-6, with a possible D match to TRBD1 (5 bases). Germline V CDR1 and CDR2: SGHRS, YFSETQ. Trimming removed 2 bases from V and 4 bases from J, with 16 bases in between. The CDR3 runs 17 residues. The DNA of the CDR3 is TGCGCCAGCAGCTTCCTTATCGGGACGGAATATAATTCACCCCTCCACTTT. It translates to CASSFLIGTEYNSPLHF.

This clonotype was counted many times. This sequence joins TRBV19 and TRBJ1-5; D possibly corresponds to TRBD1 (6 bases). V was cut by 5 bases and J by 3 bases, with 11 bases left in between. CDR3 size: 14 residues. Looked up from germline, CDR1 is LNHDA and CDR2 is SQIVND (reference sequence). CDR3: CASSPTGPNQPQHF. As DNA, the CDR3 is TGTGCCAGTAGTCCTACAGGGCCCAATCAGCCCCAGCATTTT.

V is TRBV7-3 and J is TRBJ1-2; TRBD1 matches 7 bases. The trim removed 5 bases at V and 4 bases at J, leaving 13 bases unmatched. CDR1 and CDR2 from the germline V gene are SGHTA and FQGTGA. The CDR3 has 16 residues. The CDR3 nucleotides are TGTGCCAGCAGCGTAGACGGTCAGGGGGAGGTCTATGGCTACACCTTC. This encodes CASSVDGQGEVYGYTF.

Ten or more counts support this clonotype. The V call is TRBV29-1, the J call TRBJ2-7, with TRBD2 matching over 10 bases. This CDR3 spans 12 amino acids. V shed 3 bases, J shed 4 bases, and the junction held 0 bases outside the gene matches. Germline assignment: CDR1 SQVTM and CDR2 ANQGSEA. The CDR3 DNA reads as TGCAGCGTTGAGACTAGCGGGTACGAGCAGTACTTC. Its protein product is CSVETSGYEQYF.

As for this clonotype: The junction departs from germline at one end; a sequencing error may be responsible. J is TRBJ2-7 and V is TRBV5-1; the match to TRBD2 covers 8 bases. Germline CDR1 is SGHRS and CDR2 is YFSETQ. The CDR3 has 14 amino acids. CDR3 loop: CASSYTSGSYVQYF. For the CDR3, the DNA is TGCGCCAGCAGCTACACTAGCGGCTCCTACGTGCAGTACTTC.

This clonotype was detected many times. The J gene is TRBJ2-5, the V gene TRBV5-8; 9 nucleotides line up with TRBD1. The CDR3 contains 16 residues. Per germline, CDR1 SGHTS and CDR2 YDEGEE. V was clipped by 0 bases and J by 5 bases; unmatched bases: 8. In DNA form, the CDR3 reads TGTGCCAGCAGCTTGGGGAGGACAGGGGAGGGGGAGACCCAGTACTTC. It encodes CASSLGRTGEGETQYF.

In the case of this clonotype: An end of the junction differs from the germline gene, which may be a read error. The rearrangement links TRBV5-1 to TRBJ2-5, with D possibly TRBD1 on 6 matching bases. Germline assignment: CDR1 SGHRS and CDR2 YFSETQ. This CDR3 contains 15 residues. In DNA, the CDR3 is TGCGGCAGCAGCTCTTACACAGGGTCACAGGAGACCCAGTACTTC. Translated: CGSSSYTGSQETQYF. The full variable domain, completed using reference TRBV5-1 and TRBJ2-5, is KAGVTQTPRYLIKTRGQQVTLSCSPISGHRSVSWYQQTPGQGLQFLFEYFSETQRNKGNFPGRFSGRQFSNSRSEMNVSTLELGDSALYLCGSSSYTGSQETQYFGPGTRLLVL.

To note about this clonotype: Given the absence of the conserved phenylalanine or tryptophan at the CDR3 end, a read error is likely. This chain links TRBV19 with TRBJ2-1, with 14 bases identical to TRBD2. The CDR3 covers 16 residues. CDR1 and CDR2 from the germline V gene are LNHDA and SQIVND (reference sequence). V lost 6 bases to trimming and J lost 7 bases; unmatched junction nucleotides: 8. In DNA form, the CDR3 reads TGTGCCAGTAGCGTAACCGGGACTAGCGGGAGTAATGAGCAGTTCTCC. Its protein is CASSVTGTSGSNEQFS.

This clonotype was seen ten or more times. This chain connects TRBV9 to TRBJ2-2; D ambiguous. The length of the CDR3 is 12 residues. V lost 7 bases and J 7 bases, leaving 11 bases between the germline ends. Germline V gene data show CDR1 as SGDLS and CDR2 as YYNGEE. The CDR3 protein is CASQKVNGELFF. The CDR3 DNA reads TGTGCCAGCCAAAAGGTCAACGGGGAGCTGTTTTTT.

The chain uses TRBV25-1 and TRBJ2-2, with 13 bases aligning to TRBD2. Germline CDR1 is MGHDK and CDR2 is SYGVNS. The CDR3 is 17 amino acids. V shed 8 bases, J shed 6 bases, and the junction held 12 bases outside the gene matches. In nucleotides, the CDR3 is TGTGCCAGCCGTAGGACTAGCGGGAGCTTCGTGGCCGGGGAGCTGTTTTTT. It translates to CASRRTSGSFVAGELFF.

This clonotype was observed many times. The chain combines TRBV24-1 with TRBJ2-5, with 7 positions matching TRBD1. The CDR3 consists of 15 residues. Germline trimming cut 4 bases from V and 1 base from J; bases unmatched to any gene: 5. Germline V gene lookup returns CDR1 KGHDR and CDR2 SFDVKD. CDR3 residues: CATSDLRDSQETQYF. In DNA form, the CDR3 reads TGTGCCACCAGTGACCTCCGGGACAGCCAAGAGACCCAGTACTTC.

V usage is TRBV2 and J usage is TRBJ1-5, with D uncertain. This CDR3 has 14 residues. V was clipped by 0 bases and J by 6 bases, with 9 bases between them. Germline V CDR1 and CDR2: SNHLY, FYNNEI. CDR3 residues: CASSEARAGQPQHF. The DNA for the CDR3 is TGTGCCAGCAGTGAAGCTAGGGCAGGTCAGCCCCAGCATTTT.

A remark on this clonotype: A read error may explain this, as a much larger clone is one base away. This chain joins TRBV20-1 and TRBJ2-3; unclear D gene. CDR1 DFQATT and CDR2 SNEGSKA come from the germline V gene (reference sequence). The CDR3 length is 12 residues. CDR3 sequence reads: CSARNWADTPYF. The CDR3 nucleotides are TGCAGTGCTAGAAATTGGGCAGATACGCCGTATTTT.

This clonotype was counted many times. The gene calls are TRBV7-2 and TRBJ2-2; 7 bases fit TRBD2. With 1 base clipped from V and 0 bases from J, the junction kept 5 bases outside the gene matches. The CDR3 consists of 17 residues. Germline assignment: CDR1 SGHTA and CDR2 FQGNSA. The CDR3 region is CASSLDMGGANTGELFF. CDR3 nucleotides: TGTGCCAGCAGCTTAGATATGGGAGGGGCGAACACCGGGGAGCTGTTTTTT.

This clonotype was counted many times. The chain employs TRBV19 and TRBJ1-2; D gene ambiguous. V shed 5 bases and J shed 7 bases, with 11 bases lying between them. From germline, CDR1 is LNHDA and CDR2 SQIVND (reference sequence). This CDR3 has 12 amino acids. The CDR3 bases are TGTGCCAGTAGTCCCTCGCGGGTTGGCTACACCTTC. Protein: CASSPSRVGYTF.

The V gene is TRBV29-1, the J gene TRBJ2-6; 9 bases line up with TRBD1. This CDR3 spans 17 amino acids. Germline trimming cut 7 bases from V and 4 bases from J; bases unmatched to any gene: 14. CDR1 and CDR2 from the germline V gene are SQVTM and ANQGSEA. The CDR3, as DNA: TGCAGCGCCAGCAGCGCACAGGGGGCGCTGGGGGCCAACGTCCTGACTTTC. This sequence encodes CSASSAQGALGANVLTF.

There are many counts of this clonotype. The chain couples TRBV7-9 to TRBJ1-3, with 7 positions matching TRBD1. The trim removed 3 bases at V and 4 bases at J, leaving 6 bases unmatched. CDR3 length: 15 amino acids. From germline, CDR1 is SEHNR and CDR2 FQNEAQ (reference sequence). This CDR3 reads CASSFRTGAGNTIYF. Here the CDR3 DNA reads TGTGCCAGCAGCTTTCGAACAGGGGCGGGAAACACCATATATTTT.

CDR3 bases: TGTGCCAGCAGTTTCAATACACCAGGTTCGGCTGCTTTCTTT. This sequence encodes CASSFNTPGSAAFF. The chain links TRBV6-5 to TRBJ1-1; D gene ambiguous. Per germline, CDR1 MNHEY and CDR2 SVGAGI. The CDR3 is made up of 14 amino acids. V dropped 4 bases and J dropped 11 bases, with 20 bases sitting between them.

The V gene is TRBV6-5, the J gene TRBJ2-3; unclear D gene. Trimming left V 5 bases short and J 4 bases short, with 19 bases between. The CDR3 has 16 amino acids. Germline V CDR1 and CDR2: MNHEY, SVGAGI. CDR3 protein: CASSHLVGLRPDTQYF. CDR3 nucleotide sequence: TGTGCCAGCAGTCACCTCGTGGGCCTCAGGCCAGATACGCAGTATTTT.

The table lists this clonotype with many counts. The chain uses TRBV28 and TRBJ1-5, with D unresolved. The length of the CDR3 is 14 residues. Trimming stripped 6 bases from V and 0 bases from J, with 9 bases between. Germline assignment: CDR1 MDHEN and CDR2 SYDVKM. CDR3 loop: CASRLDNSNQPQHF. DNA of the CDR3: TGTGCCAGCAGACTCGACAATAGCAATCAGCCCCAGCATTTT.